One T cell receptor (beta chain) is described in this entry. The sample originates from a study of blood T cell repertoires in COVID-19. Trimming pared 6 bases from V and 4 bases from J, leaving 24 bases between. CDR3 length: 17 residues. CDR1 and CDR2 from the germline V gene are SNHLY and FYNNEI. Some clones are missing from TCRdb's copy, which holds only in-frame ones; the method was immunoSEQ multiplex PCR. Of 210,000 or so clones listed, approximately 87% were seen once; the top ten hold approximately 3.3%. The specimen sequenced was PBMCs or T cells enriched from blood (not recorded which). This clonotype was sampled from a woman between 50 and 59 years old in a cohort exposed to, infected with or recovered from COVID-19 (not recorded which). This chain connects TRBV2 to TRBJ1-2; D may be TRBD1 (5 bases). CDR3 protein: CASSLNEQELKSYGYTF. CDR3 DNA: TGTGCCAGCAGCCTAAACGAACAGGAGCTGAAATCCTATGGCTACACCTTC.